The 9 T cell receptor beta chains below were found in one sample sequenced in a study of T-cell memory formation after mild COVID-19. TCRdb re-called the 5' RACE reads through MiXCR, storing one row per CDR3 protein. The data hold 470,000 or so distinct CDR3 sequences, with roughly 20% observed a single time. The sequenced sample was PBMCs or a T cell subset sorted from them (not recorded which). All receptors come from an adult woman who had mild COVID-19 (a few samples of this study predate the infection). Cell type and time point are not known.

This clonotype was recorded a few times. Here the CDR3 DNA reads TGTGCCTGGAGTGTACCCGGGACGGCTATCACCTTC. Translated, it gives CAWSVPGTAITF. The rearrangement joins TRBV30 to TRBJ1-2; D is possibly TRBD1 (5 bases). Trimming removed 0 bases from V and 13 bases from J, with 15 bases in between. This CDR3 region has 12 residues. Germline V gives CDR1 GTSNPN, CDR2 SVGIG (reference sequence).

This clonotype was found a few times. V gene TRBV27 combines with J gene TRBJ1-1; perhaps TRBD1 as D (6 bases). The germline V gene encodes CDR1 MNHEY and CDR2 SMNVEV (reference sequence). V was pared by 5 bases and J by 4 bases, with 17 bases between. The CDR3 runs 15 residues. The CDR3 loop is CASSVHAGAGTEAFF. CDR3 bases: TGTGCCAGCAGTGTTCACGCGGGGGCCGGCACTGAAGCTTTCTTT.

The chain joins TRBV7-2 to TRBJ2-7; tentative D call: TRBD2 (6 bases). Deletions cut 3 bases from V and 5 bases from J, with 8 bases between. The CDR3 loop spans 12 amino acids. Germline CDR1 is SGHTA and CDR2 is FQGNSA. CDR3 residues: CASSFWRDEQYF. CDR3 sequence (DNA): TGTGCCAGCAGCTTTTGGAGGGACGAGCAGTACTTC.

J is TRBJ1-2 and V is TRBV6-4; 9 bases line up with TRBD1. CDR3 length equals 15 residues. CDR1 MRHNA and CDR2 SNTAGT come from the germline V gene. V trimming: 3 bases; J trimming: 8 bases; junction bases outside the gene matches: 10. CDR3 protein: CASSDERTGANGYTF. The DNA for the CDR3 is TGTGCCAGCAGTGATGAACGGACAGGGGCGAACGGCTACACCTTC.

This clonotype was seen a handful of times. The chain links TRBV20-1 to TRBJ2-5, with 7 bases fitting TRBD1. The CDR3 is 17 amino acids. The J segment lost 0 bases and the V segment lost 6 bases, leaving 16 bases of the junction unmatched. Germline V lookup: CDR1 DFQATT, CDR2 SNEGSKA (reference sequence). The CDR3, as DNA: TGCAGTGCCCCCGGCGCGCTACAGGGGACGTACCAAGAGACCCAGTACTTC. Its protein is CSAPGALQGTYQETQYF.

This clonotype was seen a few times. This chain joins TRBV2 and TRBJ1-3, with D uncertain. Trimming cost V 3 bases and J 4 bases, with 16 bases left between them. The CDR3 sequence is 16 residues long. Germline V gives CDR1 SNHLY, CDR2 FYNNEI. CDR3 DNA sequence: TGTGCCAGCAGTGACGGAGGGAGGAGATCCGGAAACACCATATATTTT. This codes for CASSDGGRRSGNTIYF.

This clonotype was picked up many times. The genes are TRBV21-1 and TRBJ2-4; TRBD1 is the table's D call, not checked against the DNA. TRBV21-1 is listed as a pseudogene. The CDR3 sequence is 16 residues long. The chain's CDR3 is CASSKTYGTEKNIQYF. In DNA, the CDR3 is TGTGCCAGCAGCAAGACCTATGGGACAGAGAAAAACATTCAGTACTTC.

This clonotype was seen a handful of times. V usage is TRBV15 and J usage is TRBJ1-1, with 7 bases that match TRBD1. The V and J ends lost 2 bases and 6 bases, in that order; junction bases with no gene match: 3. The germline V gene encodes CDR1 LNHNV and CDR2 YYDKDF (reference sequence). The CDR3 runs to 13 residues. As DNA, the CDR3 is TGTGCCACCAGCAGAACAGGGGCCGCTGAAGCTTTCTTT. It yields the protein CATSRTGAAEAFF. The full variable domain, completed using reference TRBV15 and TRBJ1-1, is DAMVIQNPRYQVTQFGKPVTLSCSQTLNHNVMYWYQQKSSQAPKLLFHYYDKDFNNEADTPDNFQSRRPNTSFCFLDIRSPGLGDTAMYLCATSRTGAAEAFFGQGTRLTVV.

This clonotype turned up a few times. The chain links TRBV5-1 to TRBJ2-3; D might be TRBD2 (6 bases). The CDR3 length is 15 residues. Germline V gene sequence: CDR1 SGHRS, CDR2 YFSETQ. Trimming stripped 3 bases from V and 0 bases from J, with 11 bases between. CDR3 in DNA: TGCGCCAGCAGCTGGGGCGGGGTAAGCACAGATACGCAGTATTTT. It translates to CASSWGGVSTDTQYF.